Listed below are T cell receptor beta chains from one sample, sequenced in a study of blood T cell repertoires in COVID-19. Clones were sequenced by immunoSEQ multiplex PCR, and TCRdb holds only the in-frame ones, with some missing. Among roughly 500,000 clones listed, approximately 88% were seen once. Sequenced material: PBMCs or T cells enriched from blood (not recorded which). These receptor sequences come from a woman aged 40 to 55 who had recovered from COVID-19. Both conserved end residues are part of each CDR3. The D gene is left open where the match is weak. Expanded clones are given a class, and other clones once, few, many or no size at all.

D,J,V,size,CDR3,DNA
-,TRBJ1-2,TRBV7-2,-,CASSLLRRDGYTF,TGTGCCAGCAGCTTATTGCGACGGGATGGCTACACCTTC
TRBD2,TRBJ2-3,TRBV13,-,CASSILAGANTDTQYF,TGTGCCAGCAGCATCCTAGCGGGAGCAAACACAGATACGCAGTATTTT
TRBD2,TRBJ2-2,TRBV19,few,CASSTGFLAGVLRTGELFF,TGTGCCAGTAGTACCGGCTTTCTAGCGGGAGTGCTGAGGACCGGGGAGCTGTTTTTT
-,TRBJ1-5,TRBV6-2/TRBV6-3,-,CASSYRGDGQPQHF,TGTGCCAGCAGTTACAGGGGTGACGGACAGCCCCAGCATTTT
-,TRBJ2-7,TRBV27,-,CASRAPGGTEQYF,TGTGCCAGCAGGGCCCCAGGGGGGACCGAGCAGTACTTC
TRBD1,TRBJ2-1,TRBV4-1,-,CASSQGTGRTYNEQFF,TGCGCCAGCAGCCAGGGGACAGGACGAACCTACAATGAGCAGTTCTTC
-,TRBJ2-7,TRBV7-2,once,CASSSAGLQGREQYF,TGTGCCAGCAGCTCAGCGGGGCTACAGGGCCGCGAGCAGTACTTC
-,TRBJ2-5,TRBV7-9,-,CASSPDRETQYF,TGTGCCAGCAGCCCCGACAGAGAGACCCAGTACTTC
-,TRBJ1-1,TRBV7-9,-,CASSLEGDRYTEAFF,TGTGCCAGCAGCTTAGAGGGGGATAGATACACTGAAGCTTTCTTT
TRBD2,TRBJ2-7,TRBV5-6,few,CASSLGRTSVYEQYF,TGTGCCAGCAGCTTGGGGAGGACTAGCGTCTACGAGCAGTACTTC
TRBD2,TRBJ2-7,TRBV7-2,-,CASSLFLDGLAGGRYEQYF,TGTGCCAGCAGCTTATTTCTAGACGGACTAGCGGGAGGACGGTACGAGCAGTACTTC
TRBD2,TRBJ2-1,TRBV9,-,CASSVDARERYNEQFF,TGTGCCAGCAGCGTAGATGCGCGGGAGCGGTACAATGAGCAGTTCTTC
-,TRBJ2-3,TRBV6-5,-,CASSYSPGEGADTQYF,TGTGCCAGCAGTTACTCACCAGGGGAGGGGGCAGATACGCAGTATTTT
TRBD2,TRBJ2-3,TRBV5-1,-,CASSLGLAGLDTQYF,TGCGCCAGCAGCTTGGGTCTAGCGGGACTGGATACGCAGTATTTT
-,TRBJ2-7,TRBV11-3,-,CASSLSGEQYF,TGTGCCAGCAGCTTATCGGGGGAGCAGTACTTC
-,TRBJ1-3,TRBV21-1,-,CASSKVGQCSSGNTIYF,TGTGCCAGCAGCAAAGTGGGGCAGTGCAGCTCTGGAAACACCATATATTTT
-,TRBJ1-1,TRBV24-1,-,CATRGGMGNTEAFF,TGTGCCACCAGGGGCGGGATGGGGAACACTGAAGCTTTCTTT
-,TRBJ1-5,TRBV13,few,CASNQGHINQPQHF,TGTGCCAGCAACCAGGGACACATCAATCAGCCCCAGCATTTT
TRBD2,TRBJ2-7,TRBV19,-,CASSPTSLSYEQYF,TGTGCCAGTAGTCCGACTAGCCTCTCCTACGAGCAGTACTTC
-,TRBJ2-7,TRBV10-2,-,CASRGTISYEQYF,TGCGCCAGCAGGGGCACAATCTCCTACGAGCAGTACTTC
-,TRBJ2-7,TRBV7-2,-,CASSLNAYYEQYF,TGTGCCAGCAGCTTAAATGCGTATTACGAGCAGTACTTC
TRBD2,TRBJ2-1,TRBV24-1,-,CATSDLGLAGAYNEQFF,TGTGCCACCAGTGATTTGGGTCTAGCGGGGGCCTACAATGAGCAGTTCTTC
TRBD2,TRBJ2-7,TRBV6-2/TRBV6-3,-,CASSSPGLAYEQYF,TGTGCCAGCAGTTCCCCGGGACTAGCCTACGAGCAGTACTTC
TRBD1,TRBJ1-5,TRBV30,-,CAWGPGTGYQPQHF,TGTGCCTGGGGTCCCGGGACAGGGTACCAGCCCCAGCATTTT
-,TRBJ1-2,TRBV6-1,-,CASSDATRFYGYTF,TGTGCCAGCAGTGATGCAACCAGGTTCTATGGCTACACCTTC
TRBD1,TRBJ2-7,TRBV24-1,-,CATSDFGTGDSYEQYF,TGTGCCACCAGTGATTTTGGGACAGGGGACTCCTACGAGCAGTACTTC
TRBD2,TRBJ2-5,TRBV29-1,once,CSVSRRGSGSGETQYF,TGCAGCGTATCCCGTCGTGGAAGCGGGAGTGGAGAGACCCAGTACTTC
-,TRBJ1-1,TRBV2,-,CASSDRPGTEAFF,TGTGCCAGCAGTGACAGGCCCGGCACTGAAGCTTTCTTT
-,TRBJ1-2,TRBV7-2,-,CASSPTGTEYGYTF,TGTGCCAGCAGCCCCACCGGGACTGAGTATGGCTACACCTTC
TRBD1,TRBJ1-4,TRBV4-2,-,CASSPKGDRGNEKLFF,TGTGCCAGCAGCCCAAAAGGGGACAGGGGGAATGAAAAACTGTTTTTT
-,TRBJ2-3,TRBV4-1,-,CASSQVRGGFTQYF,TGCGCCAGCAGCCAAGTAAGAGGGGGTTTTACGCAGTATTTT
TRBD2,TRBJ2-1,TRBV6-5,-,CASGKRDSLREQFF,TGTGCCAGTGGAAAGCGGGACTCCTTAAGAGAGCAGTTCTTC
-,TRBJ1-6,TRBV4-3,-,CASSQDEGSNSPLHF,TGCGCCAGCAGCCAAGATGAGGGCTCCAATTCACCCCTCCACTTT
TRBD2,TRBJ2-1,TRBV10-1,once,CASSESLTSGDNEQFF,TGCGCCAGCAGTGAGTCGCTGACTAGCGGAGACAATGAGCAGTTCTTC
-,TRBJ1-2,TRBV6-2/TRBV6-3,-,CASSYAHRVGGYTF,TGTGCCAGCAGTTACGCCCACAGGGTTGGAGGCTACACCTTC
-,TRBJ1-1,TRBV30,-,CAWSRGTPEAFF,TGTGCCTGGAGCAGGGGCACTCCTGAAGCTTTCTTT
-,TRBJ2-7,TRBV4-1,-,CASSQVKMSYEQYF,TGCGCCAGCAGCCAAGTAAAAATGTCCTACGAGCAGTACTTC
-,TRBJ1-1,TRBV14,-,CASSQEGGSEAFF,TGTGCCAGCAGCCAGGAGGGCGGCTCTGAAGCTTTCTTT
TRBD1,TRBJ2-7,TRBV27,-,CASSLGPGTGQGSHEQYF,TGTGCCAGCAGTTTAGGGCCCGGGACAGGGCAGGGTAGCCACGAGCAGTACTTC
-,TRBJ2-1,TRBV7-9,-,CASSDSKSSYNEQFF,TGTGCCAGCAGCGATTCGAAGAGCTCCTACAATGAGCAGTTCTTC
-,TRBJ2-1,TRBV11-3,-,CASSLVVGGEQFF,TGTGCCAGCAGCTTAGTTGTAGGAGGTGAGCAGTTCTTC
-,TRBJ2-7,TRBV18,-,CASSPTFGQTSYEQYF,TGTGCCAGCTCACCAACTTTCGGACAGACCTCCTACGAGCAGTACTTC
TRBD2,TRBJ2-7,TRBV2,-,CASSGGAGVYEQYF,TGTGCCAGCAGCGGCGGAGCGGGGGTCTACGAGCAGTACTTC
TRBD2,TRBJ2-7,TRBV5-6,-,CASSLMGLAEPAYEQYF,TGTGCCAGCAGCTTGATGGGACTAGCGGAGCCCGCCTACGAGCAGTACTTC
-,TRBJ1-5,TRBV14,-,CASSQGGGSNQPQHF,TGTGCCAGCAGCCAGGGGGGAGGGTCCAATCAGCCCCAGCATTTT